The next 12 T cell receptor beta chains were all read from a single sample in a study of a mutant IDH1 vaccine in newly diagnosed glioma. Time point given: week 47, end of study. Alongside topical imiquimod, each dose of vaccine comprised 300 ug of mutant IDH1 20-mer peptide. Measured with immunoSEQ multiplex PCR; TCRdb has only the in-frame clones, and not every one. In the table there are about 94,000 clones, 85% to 90% of which are singletons. For these TCRs, the target antigens are not known. Specimen: PBMCs, collected from a glioma patient whose treatment included an IDH1 peptide vaccine. All receptors derive from a woman in her forties or fifties with glioma.

The table lists this clone with a count of one. V usage is TRBV11-2 and J usage is TRBJ1-6; maybe TRBD1 (5 bases). V lost 3 bases and J 3 bases, leaving 12 bases between the germline ends. Germline V CDR1 and CDR2: SGHAT, FQNNGV. The CDR3 runs 16 residues. CDR3 nucleotide sequence: TGTGCCAGCAGCTTCGGGTGGGGGGGCTATAATTCACCCCTCCACTTT. Its protein product is CASSFGWGGYNSPLHF.

V and J are TRBV6-4 and TRBJ2-1; 9 bases line up with TRBD2. V lost 3 bases, J lost 6 bases, and 6 bases stayed unmatched. Germline V gene data show CDR1 as MRHNA and CDR2 as SNTAGT. The CDR3 loop spans 15 amino acids. The CDR3 DNA reads TGTGCCAGCAGTGAAGGAGCGGGAGGAACCAATGAGCAGTTCTTC. Translation gives CASSEGAGGTNEQFF.

The rearrangement links TRBV28 to TRBJ1-1; unclear D gene. Germline values: CDR1 MDHEN, CDR2 SYDVKM. The V and J ends lost 5 bases and 10 bases respectively, with 17 bases between them. The CDR3 spans 13 residues. In DNA, the CDR3 is TGTGCCAGCAGTCCCCCCGGACCTTCGGGAGCTTTCTTT. It translates to CASSPPGPSGAFF.

The chain employs TRBV10-3 and TRBJ2-3, with 9 bases that match TRBD1. After removal of 4 bases from V and 2 bases from J, the junction contained 4 bases not matched to a gene. The CDR3 sequence is 15 residues long. The germline V gene has CDR1 ENHRY and CDR2 SYGVKD. CDR3 bases: TGTGCCATCAGTGGGGGACAGGGAACCACAGATACGCAGTATTTT. This translates into CAISGGQGTTDTQYF.

This chain connects TRBV5-1 to TRBJ2-7, with 9 bases fitting TRBD1. Per the germline V gene, CDR1 is SGHRS and CDR2 is YFSETQ. There are 15 residues in the CDR3. Germline trimming cut 2 bases from V and 0 bases from J; bases unmatched to any gene: 3. In DNA form, the CDR3 reads TGCGCCAGCAGCTTTACGGGACAGGGCTCCTACGAGCAGTACTTC. Its protein product is CASSFTGQGSYEQYF.

The chain has TRBV5-6 and TRBJ2-7, with TRBD1 matching over 7 bases. With V trimmed by 3 bases and J by 2 bases, 5 bases remained unmatched. Germline V CDR1 and CDR2: SGHDT, YYEEEE. The CDR3 runs to 14 residues. The CDR3 here is CASSSDRDTYEQYF. The CDR3 DNA sequence: TGTGCCAGCAGCTCCGACAGGGACACCTACGAGCAGTACTTC.

V and J are TRBV5-1 and TRBJ2-7, with 7 bases fitting TRBD1. CDR3 length equals 15 residues. V dropped 4 bases and J dropped 3; count of bases not matched to a gene: 10. Germline CDR1 reads SGHRS; CDR2 reads YFSETQ. The DNA for the CDR3 is TGCGCCAGCAGCCCAAACAGGGGTTTAAGCTACGAGCAGTACTTC. Amino acids: CASSPNRGLSYEQYF. The whole variable domain, remainder taken from reference TRBV5-1 and TRBJ2-7, is KAGVTQTPRYLIKTRGQQVTLSCSPISGHRSVSWYQQTPGQGLQFLFEYFSETQRNKGNFPGRFSGRQFSNSRSEMNVSTLELGDSALYLCASSPNRGLSYEQYFGPGTRLTVT.

The chain employs TRBV9 and TRBJ2-3; possible D gene TRBD1, 7 bases. Germline-derived CDR1 and CDR2 are SGDLS and YYNGEE. V lost 0 bases to trimming and J lost 0 bases, with 11 bases between them. CDR3 length: 16 residues. CDR3 protein: CASSVGAGGSTDTQYF. The DNA for the CDR3 is TGTGCCAGCAGCGTAGGGGCAGGGGGGAGCACAGATACGCAGTATTTT. Complete variable domain (other parts from reference TRBV9 and TRBJ2-3): DSGVTQTPKHLITATGQRVTLRCSPRSGDLSVYWYQQSLDQGLQFLIQYYNGEERAKGNILERFSAQQFPDLHSELNLSSLELGDSALYFCASSVGAGGSTDTQYFGPGTRLTVL.

For the CDR3, the DNA is TGTGCCAGCAGTCCCGAACAAATCGACCTAGAGACCCAGTACTTC. Its protein product is CASSPEQIDLETQYF. V and J are TRBV6-5 and TRBJ2-5; D gene unclear. CDR1 MNHEY and CDR2 SVGAGI come from the germline V gene. V was shortened by 5 bases and J by 4 bases, with 17 bases between the two germline ends. The CDR3 runs to 15 residues.

The J gene is TRBJ2-1, the V gene TRBV11-2, with TRBD2 matching 9 bases. The V gene's germline CDR1 is SGHAT and CDR2 FQNNGV. V was pared by 0 bases and J by 15 bases, with 15 bases of the junction left unmatched. There are 16 residues in the CDR3. As DNA, the CDR3 is TGTGCCAGCAGCTTAGATCTCGCGGGAGGGAAACTTTATCGGTTCTTC. Translating gives CASSLDLAGGKLYRFF.

This rearrangement joins TRBV7-2 to TRBJ2-5; unclear D gene. V dropped 2 bases and J dropped 3 bases, with 10 bases sitting between them. CDR3 length: 14 residues. Looked up from germline, CDR1 is SGHTA and CDR2 is FQGNSA. CDR3 sequence: CASSLMTTKETQYF. The CDR3 DNA sequence: TGTGCCAGCAGCTTAATGACGACAAAAGAGACCCAGTACTTC.

The CDR3 is CASSLRAGTNGDTQYF. The CDR3 DNA sequence: TGTGCCAGCAGCTTAAGAGCGGGTACTAATGGGGATACGCAGTATTTT. The chain links TRBV11-2 to TRBJ2-3; TRBD2 might be the D (6 bases). V was clipped by 2 bases and J by 6 bases, with 18 bases between them. CDR1 and CDR2 from the germline V gene are SGHAT and FQNNGV. The CDR3 totals 16 residues.